These 29 T cell receptor beta chains share one sample of origin, sequenced in a study of technical replicates of blood from a handful of donors. The table came from immunoSEQ multiplex PCR; TCRdb's copy has only in-frame clones and leaves some out. In the table there are some 68,000 clones, just under 95% of which are singletons. The sequencing input was T cells isolated from PBMCs. The receptors derive from a human donor in good health.

The chain carries TRBV7-9 and TRBJ2-7; D uncertain. The length of the CDR3 is 15 residues. CDR1 and CDR2 from the germline V gene are SEHNR and FQNEAQ (reference sequence). V was pared by 4 bases and J by 9 bases, with 22 bases between. CDR3 in amino acids: CASSSHNSYAVGQYF. The CDR3, as DNA: TGTGCCAGCAGCTCCCATAATAGCTACGCCGTAGGGCAGTACTTC.

With respect to this clone: One end of the junction is discordant with germline, which a read error may explain. J is TRBJ2-7 and V is TRBV10-3, with TRBD2 matching 11 bases. Per the germline V gene, CDR1 is ENHRY and CDR2 is SYGVKD. This CDR3 spans 14 amino acids. DNA of the CDR3: TGCGCATCCCGTGTAGCGGGAGGGTCCTACGAGCAGTACTTC. Translation: CASRVAGGSYEQYF.

This chain uses TRBV9 with TRBJ2-1; a possible D gene is TRBD2 (5 bases). The CDR3 covers 16 residues. V lost 3 bases and J lost 5, with 18 bases in between. CDR1 and CDR2 (germline): SGDLS, YYNGEE. The chain's CDR3 is CASSGTLAAGDNEQFF. The DNA of the CDR3 is TGTGCCAGCAGCGGTACCCTAGCTGCAGGCGACAATGAGCAGTTCTTC. The whole variable domain, filled in from reference TRBV9 and TRBJ2-1, reads DSGVTQTPKHLITATGQRVTLRCSPRSGDLSVYWYQQSLDQGLQFLIQYYNGEERAKGNILERFSAQQFPDLHSELNLSSLELGDSALYFCASSGTLAAGDNEQFFGPGTRLTVL.

This chain uses TRBV25-1 with TRBJ1-2; D is possibly TRBD1 (6 bases). Trimming took 2 bases from V and 4 from J, leaving 8 bases between them. CDR3 length equals 13 residues. Germline V gene lookup returns CDR1 MGHDK and CDR2 SYGVNS. This CDR3 reads CASSEDRPYGYTF. The CDR3 coding sequence is TGTGCCAGCAGTGAAGACAGGCCCTATGGCTACACCTTC.

V and J are TRBV7-8 and TRBJ2-5; TRBD2 is a possible D gene (6 bases). Trimming took off 2 bases at V and 7 bases at J, with 20 bases between the two ends. Per germline, CDR1 SGHVS and CDR2 FQNEAQ. This CDR3 has 16 residues. The CDR3 loop is CASSLYFTGEEGTQYF. For the CDR3, the DNA is TGTGCCAGCAGCTTATATTTTACGGGGGAGGAAGGGACCCAGTACTTC.

The CDR3 nucleotides read TGTGCCAGGAGCACCGGGGAGCTGTTTTTT. It translates to CARSTGELFF. This chain connects TRBV28 to TRBJ2-2; no reliable D call. CDR3 length: 10 residues. V shed 9 bases and J shed 4 bases, with 3 bases lying between them. CDR1 and CDR2 (germline): MDHEN, SYDVKM.

This clone was seen a handful of times. V usage is TRBV6-5 and J usage is TRBJ1-1, with unresolved D. The V gene's germline CDR1 is MNHEY and CDR2 SVGAGI. The CDR3 spans 15 residues. V was pared by 1 base and J by 0 bases, with 9 bases between. CDR3 in DNA: TGTGCCAGCAGTTACTTAGGCAGGATGAACACTGAAGCTTTCTTT. Translation gives CASSYLGRMNTEAFF.

The chain uses TRBV6-5 and TRBJ1-5, with TRBD1 matching 8 bases. V trimming: 4 bases; J trimming: 6 bases; junction bases outside the gene matches: 2. This CDR3 has 13 residues. CDR1 is MNHEY and CDR2 is SVGAGI in the germline V gene. The CDR3 DNA sequence: TGTGCCAGCAGTTGGACAGGGAGTCAGCCCCAGCATTTT. Its protein product is CASSWTGSQPQHF.

J is TRBJ2-7 and V is TRBV5-1, with D perhaps TRBD1 (5 bases). The CDR3 covers 14 residues. CDR1 and CDR2 (germline): SGHRS, YFSETQ. Trimming cost V 3 bases and J 8 bases, with 18 bases left between them. CDR3 region: CASSSDTATPQQYF. The CDR3 DNA follows: TGCGCCAGCAGCTCGGACACCGCGACCCCTCAGCAGTACTTC.

The chain has TRBV6-6 and TRBJ1-2; 7 bases match TRBD1. Germline assignment: CDR1 MNHNY and CDR2 SVGAGI (reference sequence). The CDR3 is 12 residues long. V trimming: 8 bases; J trimming: 6 bases; junction bases outside the gene matches: 6. This CDR3 reads CASEGQDDGYTF. The DNA of the CDR3 is TGTGCCAGCGAAGGACAGGATGATGGCTACACCTTC.

The chain employs TRBV5-6 and TRBJ1-3; possible D gene TRBD1, 6 bases. Germline V lookup: CDR1 SGHDT, CDR2 YYEEEE. The CDR3 contains 18 residues. Between the trimmed V and J ends, which lost 4 bases and 0 bases, there was a span of 20 bases. CDR3 in DNA: TGTGCCAGCAGCACGGGCCTGGGGGCGTTAATCTCTGGAAACACCATATATTTT. Translating gives CASSTGLGALISGNTIYF.

The rearrangement joins TRBV27 to TRBJ2-6; D possibly corresponds to TRBD1 (6 bases). CDR3 length: 15 amino acids. Trimming cost V 5 bases and J 1 base, with 9 bases left between them. Germline CDR1 is MNHEY and CDR2 is SMNVEV (reference sequence). The CDR3 here is CASSNRVSGANVLTF. The CDR3 coding sequence is TGTGCCAGCAGTAACAGGGTTTCTGGGGCCAACGTCCTGACTTTC.

The chain recombines TRBV7-6 with TRBJ1-2, with 9 bases fitting TRBD1. There are 15 residues in the CDR3. Germline V gene lookup returns CDR1 SGHVS and CDR2 FNYEAQ. J was trimmed by 3 bases and V by 1 base; bases with no gene match: 3. As DNA, the CDR3 is TGTGCCAGCAGCTTAGGGGACAGGGCTGACTATGGCTACACCTTC. As protein: CASSLGDRADYGYTF.

The chain uses TRBV9 and TRBJ2-2; 10 nucleotides match TRBD1. The CDR3 spans 16 residues. Trimming took 2 bases from V and 4 from J; bases not matched to a gene: 5. CDR1 and CDR2 (germline): SGDLS, YYNGEE. CDR3 sequence reads: CASSVPGQGSTGELFF. The CDR3 nucleotides read TGTGCCAGCAGCGTTCCGGGACAGGGGTCCACCGGGGAGCTGTTTTTT.

CDR3 sequence (DNA): TGCAGCGTTGAAGAGAGAGGACAGTTGAACACTGAAGCTTTCTTT. It encodes CSVEERGQLNTEAFF. V usage is TRBV29-1 and J usage is TRBJ1-1; D may be TRBD1 (6 bases). CDR3 length: 15 residues. The V gene lost 0 bases and the J gene lost 0 bases, with 11 bases spanning the gap. Germline values: CDR1 SQVTM, CDR2 ANQGSEA.

V is TRBV5-1 and J is TRBJ1-4; TRBD1 matches at 7 bases. CDR1 and CDR2 (germline): SGHRS, YFSETQ. The junction had 7 bases not matched to a gene; V was cut back by 0 bases and J by 8 bases. The CDR3 spans 15 residues. The DNA of the CDR3 is TGCGCCAGCAGCTTGGACAGGGGAGTAGTAGAAAAACTGTTTTTT. This encodes CASSLDRGVVEKLFF.

This clone was seen a single time. This chain's CDR3 is CASSSGGTDTQYF. CDR3 nucleotides: TGTGCCAGCTCTAGCGGGGGCACAGATACGCAGTATTTT. The chain joins TRBV6-4 to TRBJ2-3, with 9 nucleotides matching TRBD2. This CDR3 region has 13 residues. From germline, CDR1 is MRHNA and CDR2 SNTAGT. With 8 bases clipped from V and 1 base from J, the junction kept 1 base outside the gene matches.

The chain is built from TRBV7-8 and TRBJ2-5, with TRBD1 identical over 9 bases. V trimming: 5 bases; J trimming: 3 bases; junction bases outside the gene matches: 1. From germline, CDR1 is SGHVS and CDR2 FQNEAQ. This CDR3 region has 13 residues. DNA for the CDR3: TGTGCCAGCAGCCGGGACAGGGAAGAGACCCAGTACTTC. Protein: CASSRDREETQYF.

The V and J genes are TRBV15 and TRBJ1-2; a possible D gene is TRBD1 (5 bases). V lost 0 bases to trimming and J lost 8 bases, with 13 bases between them. The CDR3 extends over 14 amino acids. CDR1 is LNHNV and CDR2 is YYDKDF in the germline V gene (reference sequence). The CDR3 DNA follows: TGTGCCACCAGCAGAGATCGGGGGGTGGGCGGCTACACCTTC. Translated: CATSRDRGVGGYTF.

The J gene is TRBJ1-2, the V gene TRBV5-6; 7 bases are a match to TRBD1. The ends lost 0 bases at V and 6 bases at J; junction bases unmatched: 2. Germline V gene sequence: CDR1 SGHDT, CDR2 YYEEEE. CDR3 length: 13 residues. This CDR3 reads CASSLGQGDGYTF. The CDR3 nucleotides are TGTGCCAGCAGCTTGGGCCAGGGGGATGGCTACACCTTC.

The genes are TRBV6-5 and TRBJ2-7; D gene uncertain. The germline V gene encodes CDR1 MNHEY and CDR2 SVGAGI. Trimming took off 10 bases at V and 4 bases at J, with 11 bases between the two ends. This CDR3 spans 11 amino acids. The CDR3, as DNA: TGTGCCACCGCTTCTACGTACGAGCAGTACTTC. This sequence encodes CATASTYEQYF.

This clone is termed medium-sized. The CDR3 sequence is CASARGEDTGELFF. The CDR3 region has the DNA TGTGCCAGCGCCAGGGGCGAAGACACCGGGGAGCTGTTTTTT. This chain joins TRBV6-5 and TRBJ2-2; TRBD1 is a possible D gene (6 bases). V lost 8 bases and J 3 bases, leaving 13 bases between the germline ends. The germline V gene has CDR1 MNHEY and CDR2 SVGAGI. This CDR3 is 14 amino acids long.

The chain is built from TRBV7-2 and TRBJ2-3; 13 nucleotides align to TRBD2. Germline assignment: CDR1 SGHTA and CDR2 FQGNSA. The CDR3 sequence is 16 residues long. Losses at the gene ends were 4 bases for V and 6 bases for J; bases not matched to a gene: 7. CDR3 loop: CASSSTGLAGLDTQYF. The CDR3 DNA sequence: TGTGCCAGCAGCTCCACGGGACTAGCGGGATTGGATACGCAGTATTTT.

J is TRBJ1-5 and V is TRBV7-3; D not resolved. Germline V lookup: CDR1 SGHTA, CDR2 FQGTGA. The CDR3 has 15 residues. Trimming removed 5 bases at V and 1 base at J, with 12 bases between. Written as DNA, the CDR3 is TGTGCCAGCAGCCCCGGAGATCTGAGCAATCAGCCCCAGCATTTT. Translated: CASSPGDLSNQPQHF.

V is TRBV30 and J is TRBJ2-2; TRBD1 matches at 8 bases. The germline gives CDR1 GTSNPN, CDR2 SVGIG (reference sequence). CDR3 size: 16 residues. V lost 4 bases to trimming and J lost 2 bases; unmatched junction nucleotides: 9. Here the CDR3 reads CAWTQLGQANTGELFF. The CDR3 DNA follows: TGTGCCTGGACCCAGCTGGGACAGGCCAACACCGGGGAGCTGTTTTTT.

The chain couples TRBV7-8 to TRBJ2-1; 12 nucleotides agree with TRBD1. V was pared by 3 bases and J by 9 bases, with 9 bases of the junction left unmatched. CDR3 size: 16 residues. Germline V CDR1 and CDR2: SGHVS, FQNEAQ. As DNA, the CDR3 is TGTGCCAGCAGCTTGAGCGGGACAGGGGGCCTTGGTGAGCAGTTCTTC. Translation gives CASSLSGTGGLGEQFF.

Points on this clone: One junction end does not reproduce the germline sequence, and a read error may be involved. The chain is built from TRBV30 and TRBJ1-2, with D possibly TRBD1 on 5 matching bases. The CDR3 consists of 14 residues. Germline V CDR1 and CDR2: GTSNPN, SVGIG (reference sequence). For the CDR3, the DNA is TGTGCCCGGAGTGGGGCATTATTTGAATATGGCTACACCTTC. Translated: CARSGALFEYGYTF.

The chain recombines TRBV7-9 with TRBJ2-7, with D maybe TRBD1 (5 bases). The germline V gene has CDR1 SEHNR and CDR2 FQNEAQ (reference sequence). This CDR3 contains 12 residues. V lost 5 bases and J 7 bases, leaving 12 bases between the germline ends. This CDR3 reads CASSANRMEQYF. DNA of the CDR3: TGTGCCAGCAGCGCCAACAGGATGGAGCAGTACTTC.

This rearrangement joins TRBV27 to TRBJ2-7; 13 positions agree with TRBD2. V was pared by 5 bases and J by 5 bases, with 9 bases of the junction left unmatched. The CDR3 contains 16 residues. CDR1 is MNHEY and CDR2 is SMNVEV in the germline V gene (reference sequence). For the CDR3, the DNA is TGTGCCAGCAGTCCCATACTAGCGGGAGGGCCCCACGAGCAGTACTTC. Translation gives CASSPILAGGPHEQYF.